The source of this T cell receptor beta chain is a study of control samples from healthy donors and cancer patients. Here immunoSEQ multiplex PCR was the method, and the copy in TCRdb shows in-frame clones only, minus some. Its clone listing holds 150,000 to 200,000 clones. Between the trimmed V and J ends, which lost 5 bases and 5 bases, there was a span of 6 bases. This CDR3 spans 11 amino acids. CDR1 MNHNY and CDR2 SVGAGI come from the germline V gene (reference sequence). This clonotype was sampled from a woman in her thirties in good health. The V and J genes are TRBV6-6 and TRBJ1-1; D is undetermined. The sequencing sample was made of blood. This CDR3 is CASSPGTEAFF. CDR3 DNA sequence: TGTGCCAGCAGTCCCGGGACTGAAGCTTTCTTT.